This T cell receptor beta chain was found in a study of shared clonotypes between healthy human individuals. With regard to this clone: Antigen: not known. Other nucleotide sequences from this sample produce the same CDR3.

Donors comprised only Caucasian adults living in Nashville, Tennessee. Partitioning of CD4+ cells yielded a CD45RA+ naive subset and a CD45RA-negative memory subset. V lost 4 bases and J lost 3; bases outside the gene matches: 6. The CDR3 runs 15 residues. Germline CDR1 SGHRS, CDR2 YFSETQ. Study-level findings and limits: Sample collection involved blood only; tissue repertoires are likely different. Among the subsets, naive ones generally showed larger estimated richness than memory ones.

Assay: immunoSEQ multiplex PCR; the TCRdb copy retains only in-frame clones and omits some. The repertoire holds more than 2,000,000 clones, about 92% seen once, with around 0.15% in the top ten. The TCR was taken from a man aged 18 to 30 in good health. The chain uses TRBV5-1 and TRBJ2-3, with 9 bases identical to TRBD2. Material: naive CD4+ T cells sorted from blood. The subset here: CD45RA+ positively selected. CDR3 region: CASSLPAGGTDTQYF. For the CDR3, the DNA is TGCGCCAGCAGCCTCCCAGCGGGAGGAACAGATACGCAGTATTTT.